The T cell receptor beta chain described here comes from a study of shared clonotypes between healthy human individuals (dated by TCRdb to the early 2020s). Study-level background: The cohort comprised a couple of women and three men aged 18 to 49 years. Per donor, three plates each were used for CD4 naive and CD4 memory, two for CD8 naive, and one for CD8 memory. The study deeply sequenced blood TCR repertoires of about 5 healthy adults to estimate repertoire size and the extent of clonotype sharing between individuals. To increase sequencing depth and limit assay-specific biases, TCR repertoire library preparation and sequencing were carried out by different laboratories using diverse techniques. Between about 0.94 and 8.9 billion PBMCs per donor were obtained by leukapheresis.

Using the deep immunoSEQ assay, TCR CDR3 regions were amplified from genomic DNA by multiplex PCR. Extracted genomic DNA from each cell subset was distributed evenly across all wells of several immunoSEQ 96-well plates, and each plate was treated as a replicate. For sorted subsets, about 220 ng of genomic DNA, equivalent to 25,000 to 35,000 T cell genomes, went into each replicate PCR. Purified libraries were quantified with a Qubit 3.0 fluorometer, sized on a Bioanalyzer 2100, and re-quantified with the KAPA Library Quantification kit. A separate single-read 150-cycle Illumina NextSeq 550 flow cell was used to sequence each immunoSEQ 96-well plate. On the authors' methods: Because only junctional sequences without quality scores were contained in the immunoSEQ output, filtering matching that applied to full-length reads could not be performed. Sequences were annotated with PyIR, a Python wrapper for IgBLAST v1.9, and V/J genes and CDR3 were assigned using IMGT germline references. Any read was removed if the V/J assignment was weak (E-value above 1e-6), the CDR3 was missing, or the read contained stop codons, out-of-frame junctions, or ambiguous translated residues. V3J clonotypes were defined by identical inferred V gene, J gene, and CDR3 amino acid sequence. The percentage overlap between two repertoires was calculated by dividing the number of shared unique clonotypes by the size of the smaller repertoire. Repertoire richness was assessed with RTK rarefaction, the Chao1 estimator, and Recon v2.1 estimates of unobserved clonotypes. OLGA was used to compute generation probabilities for all TCRbeta clonotypes that the gDNA method yielded from a handful of donors. Not all clones reach the TCRdb copy of this immuneACCESS table, which keeps in-frame sequences only. Checked studies attribute under half of the gap to unresolved V genes and leave the rest unexplained. V and J calls and clone size come straight from that table; D and trimming were deduced from the DNA. Across this sample there are over 850,000 clones, with 75% to 80% seen only once. Of the sample, under 0.8% is held by the ten largest clones.

Paper-wide results and their limitations: The small number of donors limited the genetic and exposure-history diversity represented. Rarefaction of sorted-subset datasets indicated incomplete sequencing despite the large sequencing depth. Compared with non-shared clonotypes, the clonotypes found in all four sorted-subset donors had higher generation probabilities. Based on pairwise subsampling, the degree of clonotype sharing among donors was expected to be affected by sequencing depth. About 5% of naive CD4, around 3.6% of naive CD8, around 2.3% of memory CD4, and approximately 0.39% of memory CD8 clonotypes were shared across four donors. Larger estimated clonotype richness was generally found for naive subsets than for memory subsets. Sampling was restricted to blood, and TCR repertoires in tissues likely differ from the TCR repertoires found in blood.

V is reduced by 4 bases and J by 1 base, leaving a spacing of 7 bases between them. From the cysteine up to the phenylalanine, the CDR3 has a length of 13 residues. The CDR3 DNA has 39 bases and is translated from base 1. CDR1 and CDR2, per the germline V gene, are SGHAT and FQNNGV. The donors were healthy, HIV-negative adults who had no recently reported acute infections or vaccinations. Every donor was a Caucasian adult residing in Nashville, Tennessee, USA. CD4+ T cells were enriched by magnetic negative selection; naive cells were then positively selected on CD45RA, and the negative fraction formed the memory subset. Blood was collected by leukapheresis, and PBMCs were isolated by Ficoll-Histopaque density gradient centrifugation and then cryopreserved in liquid nitrogen vapor phase. Purity and quantity of every magnetically sorted T cell population were checked by analytical flow cytometry. Genomic DNA was isolated from every sorted fraction and measured by UV absorbance on a Nanodrop 2000c.

This clone was seen a few times. There is no known antigen for this receptor. No much larger clone is present one base from it, and per-base qualities are unavailable. What was sequenced was memory CD4+ T cells from PBMCs. Reading the label with the study, this specimen's cell subset or site is: CD45RA-negative fraction. The chain uses TRBV11-2 and TRBJ1-2; too little of a D gene remains to name it. This clonotype originated in a man between 18 and 29 years old in good health. Some clones in this sample may be carry-over from other donors' samples. The base sequence is TGTGCCAGCAGCTCGGCATTTAACTATGGCTACACCTTC. This encodes CASSSAFNYGYTF.